The 21 T cell receptor beta chains listed next were all sequenced from one sample in a study of cytotoxic CD8 clonotypes in ibrutinib-treated CLL. Data came from immunoSEQ multiplex PCR; TCRdb stores just in-frame clones and leaves some out. The sample lists about 9,200 clones; 61% were seen once. The specimen was PBMCs, collected before ibrutinib treatment. The receptors were gathered from a human donor with chronic lymphocytic leukemia.

The chain combines TRBV5-1 with TRBJ1-5, with D uncertain. The germline gives CDR1 SGHRS, CDR2 YFSETQ. This CDR3 region has 16 residues. Trimming took 1 base from V and 4 from J, leaving 15 bases between them. The CDR3 loop is CASSLRRVDENQPQHF. The CDR3 DNA reads as TGCGCCAGCAGCTTGCGGCGGGTCGACGAGAATCAGCCCCAGCATTTT.

V is TRBV4-1 and J is TRBJ1-2; D not certain. The germline V gene has CDR1 MGHRA and CDR2 YSYEKL. This CDR3 region has 16 residues. Trimming left V 0 bases short and J 2 bases short, with 13 bases between. CDR3 bases: TGCGCCAGCAGCCAAGAATCGGGCCTCAGGAACTATGGCTACACCTTC. It encodes CASSQESGLRNYGYTF.

The chain has TRBV7-8 and TRBJ2-5; the D gene could be TRBD1 or TRBD2 (6 bases each). The CDR3 covers 16 residues. Germline-derived CDR1 and CDR2 are SGHVS and FQNEAQ. V was pared by 1 base and J by 5 bases, with 17 bases between. CDR3 sequence: CASSLGEGGGWETQYF. The CDR3 coding sequence is TGTGCCAGCAGCTTAGGGGAAGGGGGAGGTTGGGAGACCCAGTACTTC.

This chain uses TRBV18 with TRBJ1-1; D uncertain. Per germline, CDR1 KGHSH and CDR2 LQKENI. The CDR3 has 14 residues. V dropped 1 base and J dropped 3 bases, with 9 bases sitting between them. The CDR3 nucleotides read TGTGCCAGCTCACCACAGAATCTAGACACTGAAGCTTTCTTT. The encoded protein is CASSPQNLDTEAFF.

This chain connects TRBV7-9 to TRBJ2-7, with D perhaps TRBD2 (6 bases). The V and J ends lost 7 bases and 4 bases respectively, with 14 bases between them. This CDR3 has 13 amino acids. Germline V gene lookup returns CDR1 SEHNR and CDR2 FQNEAQ (reference sequence). CDR3 sequence: CASNDRRGYEQYF. The CDR3 DNA reads TGTGCCAGCAACGACCGACGGGGGTACGAGCAGTACTTC. Using reference TRBV7-9 and TRBJ2-7 for the parts outside the CDR3, the full variable domain is DTGVSQNPRHKITKRGQNVTFRCDPISEHNRLYWYRQTLGQGPEFLTYFQNEAQLEKSRLLSDRFSAERPKGSFSTLEIQRTEQGDSAMYLCASNDRRGYEQYFGPGTRLTVT.

This chain joins TRBV5-1 and TRBJ2-6, with TRBD1 as a possible D gene (5 bases). The CDR3 contains 17 residues. Deletions cut 2 bases from V and 0 bases from J, with 12 bases between. CDR1 SGHRS and CDR2 YFSETQ come from the germline V gene. The CDR3 reads CASSLLTVSSGANVLTF. The CDR3 DNA reads TGCGCCAGCAGCTTACTGACAGTTAGCTCTGGGGCCAACGTCCTGACTTTC. Complete variable domain (other parts from reference TRBV5-1 and TRBJ2-6): KAGVTQTPRYLIKTRGQQVTLSCSPISGHRSVSWYQQTPGQGLQFLFEYFSETQRNKGNFPGRFSGRQFSNSRSEMNVSTLELGDSALYLCASSLLTVSSGANVLTFGAGSRLTVL.

The V and J genes are TRBV4-2 and TRBJ2-1; 10 positions agree with TRBD2. With V trimmed by 1 base and J by 7 bases, 7 bases remained unmatched. Germline V gene lookup returns CDR1 LGHNA and CDR2 YNFKEQ. The CDR3 is 16 residues long. The DNA for the CDR3 is TGTGCCAGCAGCCAAGGCCTAGCGGGAGTGGGAAATGAGCAGTTCTTC. Its translation: CASSQGLAGVGNEQFF.

The chain carries TRBV11-2 and TRBJ1-2, with D unresolved. The germline gives CDR1 SGHAT, CDR2 FQNNGV. The germline V and J ends were trimmed by 1 base and 4 bases, with 10 bases remaining between them. CDR3 length: 14 residues. The CDR3 region has the DNA TGTGCCAGCAGCTTAGGGGATCTAGGCTATGGCTACACCTTC. Residues: CASSLGDLGYGYTF.

The J gene is TRBJ2-1, the V gene TRBV30; 12 nucleotides agree with TRBD1. V gave up 5 bases and J gave up 8 bases; unmatched junction bases: 10. Germline CDR1 and CDR2: GTSNPN and SVGIG (reference sequence). CDR3 length: 15 amino acids. In DNA, the CDR3 is TGTGCCTGGGCGCCGGGACAGGGGGCAATGGATGAGCAGTTCTTC. Translated, it gives CAWAPGQGAMDEQFF.

V is TRBV28 and J is TRBJ1-2; possibly TRBD1 for D (6 bases). The CDR3 length is 13 residues. Germline V gene lookup returns CDR1 MDHEN and CDR2 SYDVKM. The V end lost 10 bases, the J end lost 8 bases, and 20 bases lay between the germline ends. The CDR3, as DNA: TGTGCCACCACCGAGAGGGGGACGGGGGGCTACACCTTC. It specifies CATTERGTGGYTF.

The V call is TRBV5-1, the J call TRBJ2-7; D is unclear. The germline V and J ends were trimmed by 6 bases and 5 bases, with 21 bases remaining between them. This CDR3 is 15 amino acids long. Germline V gives CDR1 SGHRS, CDR2 YFSETQ. This CDR3 reads CASTRTGYFRDEQYF. CDR3 DNA sequence: TGCGCCAGCACCAGAACGGGTTATTTCCGGGACGAGCAGTACTTC.

This clone was found a few times. The rearrangement links TRBV5-5 to TRBJ1-2; the match to TRBD1 covers 9 bases. The germline gives CDR1 SGHKS, CDR2 YYEKEE (reference sequence). CDR3 length: 15 residues. Trimming took 0 bases from V and 3 from J; bases not matched to a gene: 3. The DNA of the CDR3 is TGTGCCAGCAGCTTGGGGACAGGGGACTACTATGGCTACACCTTC. As protein: CASSLGTGDYYGYTF.

The CDR3 nucleotides read TGTGCCAGCAGCTTAAGCGGGGCGTCATACGAGCAGTACTTC. Amino acids: CASSLSGASYEQYF. The chain recombines TRBV11-2 with TRBJ2-7; 7 positions agree with TRBD2. The CDR3 contains 14 residues. Unmatched junction bases numbered 5, after V lost 2 bases and J lost 4 bases. Looked up from germline, CDR1 is SGHAT and CDR2 is FQNNGV.

The rearrangement joins TRBV27 to TRBJ2-1; D is undetermined. V shed 5 bases and J shed 8 bases, with 13 bases lying between them. CDR3 length equals 13 residues. CDR1 is MNHEY and CDR2 is SMNVEV in the germline V gene (reference sequence). In DNA, the CDR3 is TGTGCCAGCAGTGATCTCCAGGACGATGAGCAGTTCTTC. Encoded protein: CASSDLQDDEQFF.

In the case of this clone: One junction end does not reproduce the germline sequence, and a read error may be involved. The rearrangement links TRBV7-7 to TRBJ1-6, with D hard to call. Germline V gives CDR1 SSHAT, CDR2 FNYEAQ (reference sequence). This CDR3 is 13 amino acids long. Written as DNA, the CDR3 is TGTGCTAGCAGCTTAGGGTTTAATTCACCCCTCCACTTT. Amino acids: CASSLGFNSPLHF. The full variable domain, its missing parts supplied by reference TRBV7-7 and TRBJ1-6, is GAGVSQSPRYKVTKRGQDVTLRCDPISSHATLYWYQQALGQGPEFLTYFNYEAQPDKSGLPSDRFSAERPEGSISTLTIQRTEQRDSAMYRCASSLGFNSPLHFGNGTRLTVT.

By sample fraction, this clone is medium-sized (0.01 to 0.1%). The V call is TRBV6-1, the J call TRBJ1-1, with a tentative D call TRBD1 (5 bases). Germline assignment: CDR1 MNHNS and CDR2 SASEGT. The ends were cut back, 4 bases at V and 3 bases at J, with 9 bases in the middle. This CDR3 has 13 amino acids. The CDR3 sequence is CASSVQGDTEAFF. The CDR3 DNA sequence: TGTGCCAGCAGTGTTCAGGGCGACACTGAAGCTTTCTTT.

This clone showed up just a few times. The chain carries TRBV6-1 and TRBJ2-3, with 9 bases matching TRBD1. V trimming: 6 bases; J trimming: 9 bases; junction bases outside the gene matches: 7. The CDR3 is made up of 13 amino acids. Per germline, CDR1 MNHNS and CDR2 SASEGT. The CDR3 coding sequence is TGTGCCAGCAGAGAGCAGGGGACAGGGACGCAGTATTTT. Its translation is CASREQGTGTQYF.

This chain links TRBV7-3 with TRBJ2-7; TRBD1 is a possible D gene (6 bases). Trimming removed 2 bases at V and 4 bases at J, with 15 bases between. Germline V gene lookup returns CDR1 SGHTA and CDR2 FQGTGA. The CDR3 totals 15 residues. For the CDR3, the DNA is TGTGCCAGCAGCTTACGTCAGGGGACGAAATACGAGCAGTACTTC. It specifies CASSLRQGTKYEQYF.

The V gene is TRBV5-1, the J gene TRBJ1-6, with a possible D match to TRBD1 (6 bases). Germline V gene data show CDR1 as SGHRS and CDR2 as YFSETQ. Trimming shortened V by 3 bases and J by 9 bases, and 19 bases separated the two germline ends. The CDR3 totals 16 residues. CDR3 in amino acids: CASSWAEGDRGSPLHF. CDR3 coding DNA: TGCGCCAGCAGCTGGGCTGAGGGGGACCGGGGTTCACCCCTCCACTTT.

J is TRBJ1-6 and V is TRBV5-3; D not certain. TRBV5-3 is placed among ORFs of uncertain function. V was cut by 1 base and J by 8 bases, with 7 bases left in between. The CDR3 has 13 residues. The CDR3 region is CARSLSGDSPLHF. The CDR3 DNA follows: TGTGCCAGAAGCTTGAGTGGAGATTCACCCCTCCACTTT.

This sequence joins TRBV2 and TRBJ1-1; D gene uncertain. Germline V lookup: CDR1 SNHLY, CDR2 FYNNEI. The CDR3 is 15 amino acids. V was cut by 1 base and J by 2 bases, with 11 bases left in between. For the CDR3, the DNA is TGTGCCAGCAGTGAAGATTCCAGAGGAAACACTGAAGCTTTCTTT. Its translation is CASSEDSRGNTEAFF.